Listed here are 21 T cell receptor beta chains from one sample, sequenced in a study of T cell responses to AZD1222 COVID-19 vaccine. The data were produced by immunoSEQ multiplex PCR, yet TCRdb's version contains in-frame clones alone and is incomplete. There are 150,000 to 200,000 clones in the sample; 90% occur only once, and roughly 3.1% lies in the top ten. The starting material was peripheral blood, obtained on day 0 of AZD1222 vaccination. The origin of the receptors is an adult in good health.

This chain connects TRBV4-1 to TRBJ1-3; no reliable D call. In germline, CDR1 is MGHRA, CDR2 YSYEKL. The ends were cut back, 0 bases at V and 4 bases at J, with 13 bases in the middle. The CDR3 extends over 16 amino acids. CDR3 amino acids: CASSQDREFGGNTIYF. The DNA for the CDR3 is TGCGCCAGCAGCCAAGATAGGGAATTCGGAGGAAACACCATATATTTT.

The CDR3 loop is CASSLQGSNQPQHF. CDR3 DNA sequence: TGTGCCAGCAGCTTACAGGGTAGCAATCAGCCCCAGCATTTT. The chain uses TRBV5-4 and TRBJ1-5; D perhaps matches TRBD1 (6 bases). Germline-derived CDR1 and CDR2 are SGHNT and YYREEE (reference sequence). The length of the CDR3 is 14 residues. V was pared by 2 bases and J by 0 bases, with 6 bases between.

This clone was observed a few times. The chain links TRBV12-3 or TRBV12-4 to TRBJ2-1; 7 nucleotides match TRBD2. This CDR3 has 13 residues. V was pared by 3 bases and J by 9 bases, with 5 bases of the junction left unmatched. The CDR3 protein is CASSLGTIVEQFF. The CDR3 DNA reads as TGTGCCAGCAGTTTGGGGACTATCGTTGAGCAGTTCTTC.

This clone was picked up a small number of times. The same CDR3 can be traced to other DNA sequences in this sample. The DNA for the CDR3 is TGTGCCAGCAGCGGGGACAGGAACACTGAAGCTTTCTTT. This gives the protein CASSGDRNTEAFF. The rearrangement joins TRBV2 to TRBJ1-1, with 7 positions matching TRBD1. The CDR3 has 13 amino acids. The V gene's germline CDR1 is SNHLY and CDR2 FYNNEI. Trimming took 6 bases from V and 1 from J; bases not matched to a gene: 2.

The chain is built from TRBV27 and TRBJ2-1; 7 nucleotides match TRBD1. Germline V CDR1 and CDR2: MNHEY, SMNVEV (reference sequence). J lost 3 bases, V lost 5 bases, and 7 bases had no gene match. CDR3 size: 15 residues. The DNA of the CDR3 is TGTGCCAGCAGTCCCGGGACAGACCTCTACAATGAGCAGTTCTTC. Translating gives CASSPGTDLYNEQFF.

This clone has a handful of counts. V gene TRBV19 combines with J gene TRBJ1-5, with a weak D call TRBD1 (5 bases). The CDR3 consists of 15 residues. CDR1 and CDR2 from the germline V gene are LNHDA and SQIVND (reference sequence). The V and J ends lost 10 bases and 2 bases respectively, with 18 bases between them. The CDR3, as DNA: TGTGCCACCTCGCCAGGGCTGTATGGCAATCAGCCCCAGCATTTT. This gives the protein CATSPGLYGNQPQHF.

The rearrangement joins TRBV9 to TRBJ2-5; either TRBD1 or TRBD2 may fit D (7 bases each). The CDR3 loop spans 16 amino acids. The germline gives CDR1 SGDLS, CDR2 YYNGEE. V was clipped by 4 bases and J by 2 bases, with 18 bases between them. In nucleotides, the CDR3 is TGTGCCAGCAGCCATGACAGGGAGGGACGACAAGAGACCCAGTACTTC. Amino acids: CASSHDREGRQETQYF.

The rearrangement links TRBV14 to TRBJ1-6; unclear D gene. The CDR3 extends over 15 amino acids. V was trimmed by 3 bases and J by 6 bases, leaving 12 bases between them. Germline lookup yields CDR1 SGHDN and CDR2 FVKESK. In DNA form, the CDR3 reads TGTGCCAGCAGCCATCAAAGGGAGGCTAATTCACCCCTCCACTTT. This gives the protein CASSHQREANSPLHF.

V is TRBV25-1 and J is TRBJ1-5; D might be TRBD1 (6 bases). The CDR3 consists of 17 residues. Germline V gene sequence: CDR1 MGHDK, CDR2 SYGVNS. The V and J ends lost 4 bases and 0 bases respectively, with 16 bases between them. The DNA of the CDR3 is TGTGCCAGCAGTGGATCCACAGGGCCTTATAGCAATCAGCCCCAGCATTTT. It is translated as CASSGSTGPYSNQPQHF.

The genes are TRBV18 and TRBJ2-1; D tentatively reads TRBD1 or TRBD2 (5 bases each). The CDR3 contains 14 residues. CDR1 is KGHSH, CDR2 LQKENI, per germline. Trimming removed 1 base from V and 5 bases from J, with 9 bases in between. The chain's CDR3 is CASSPREGNNEQFF. CDR3 bases: TGTGCCAGCTCACCACGAGAGGGGAACAATGAGCAGTTCTTC.

The V and J genes are TRBV29-1 and TRBJ1-3; D ambiguous. The germline V gene has CDR1 SQVTM and CDR2 ANQGSEA. V was shortened by 4 bases and J by 0 bases, with 10 bases between the two germline ends. The CDR3 is 14 residues long. The CDR3 nucleotides read TGCAGCGTTGTTGGGCTCCTCTCTGGAAACACCATATATTTT. The encoded protein is CSVVGLLSGNTIYF.

The V call is TRBV7-3, the J call TRBJ1-2; 8 nucleotides match TRBD1. Germline V gene lookup returns CDR1 SGHTA and CDR2 FQGTGA. Trimming took 4 bases from V and 7 from J; bases not matched to a gene: 5. This CDR3 contains 13 residues. This CDR3 is CASSSGQGAGYTF. The CDR3 nucleotides read TGTGCCAGCAGCTCTGGACAGGGTGCTGGCTACACCTTC.

The chain recombines TRBV27 with TRBJ1-5, with D uncertain. This CDR3 has 13 amino acids. Germline V lookup: CDR1 MNHEY, CDR2 SMNVEV (reference sequence). V was pared by 5 bases and J by 6 bases, with 11 bases between. This CDR3 reads CASSGSVGQPQHF. In DNA form, the CDR3 reads TGTGCCAGCAGTGGGTCCGTTGGTCAGCCCCAGCATTTT.

The rearrangement joins TRBV2 to TRBJ1-1, with D perhaps TRBD1 (6 bases). V was shortened by 9 bases and J by 0 bases, with 14 bases between the two germline ends. This CDR3 spans 14 amino acids. CDR1 is SNHLY, CDR2 FYNNEI, per germline. The CDR3 DNA reads TGTGCCAGGCAGGGGCCAATAATGAACACTGAAGCTTTCTTT. It yields the protein CARQGPIMNTEAFF.

The J gene is TRBJ2-7, the V gene TRBV21-1; the table's D call, TRBD2, has no DNA check behind it. TRBV21-1 is termed a pseudogene. This CDR3 contains 14 residues. The CDR3 reads CASLKPSPAYEQYF. CDR3 DNA: TGTGCCAGCCTCAAGCCTAGTCCAGCCTACGAGCAGTACTTC.

This clone showed up just once. This chain joins TRBV19 and TRBJ2-1; 10 bases align to TRBD2. Trimming cost V 1 base and J 7 bases; bases outside gene matches: 7. Looked up from germline, CDR1 is LNHDA and CDR2 is SQIVND (reference sequence). This CDR3 is built from 16 residues. CDR3 DNA: TGTGCCAGTAGTATAGTCGAACTAGCGGGGCTAAATGAGCAGTTCTTC. Protein sequence: CASSIVELAGLNEQFF.

The rearrangement joins TRBV2 to TRBJ1-1; D unresolved. V gave up 8 bases and J gave up 1 base, with 11 bases separating them. This CDR3 has 13 amino acids. Germline CDR1 and CDR2: SNHLY and FYNNEI. The CDR3 DNA reads as TGTGCCAGCGCGATTCTGTCGAACACTGAAGCTTTCTTT. The encoded protein is CASAILSNTEAFF.

V and J are TRBV6-2 or TRBV6-3 and TRBJ2-7; D is unresolved. Per germline, CDR1 MNHEY and CDR2 SVGEGT. V gave up 6 bases and J gave up 5 bases, with 8 bases separating them. The CDR3 spans 11 residues. Here the CDR3 reads CASSHLHEQYF. Written as DNA, the CDR3 is TGTGCCAGCAGCCATCTCCACGAGCAGTACTTC.

V is TRBV4-3 and J is TRBJ2-1; 9 bases map to TRBD2. The V gene end was trimmed by 2 bases and the J gene end by 10 bases; junction bases not matched to a gene: 6. Germline CDR1 and CDR2: LGHNA and YSLEER. The CDR3 has 14 amino acids. In nucleotides, the CDR3 is TGCGCCAGCAGCCAATGGCGGGGGGGGCCCGAGCAGTTCTTC. Amino acids: CASSQWRGGPEQFF.

The chain employs TRBV14 and TRBJ1-2; D possibly corresponds to TRBD1 (5 bases). V gave up 0 bases and J gave up 6 bases, with 14 bases separating them. CDR3 length equals 15 residues. CDR1 and CDR2 (germline): SGHDN, FVKESK. The CDR3 DNA follows: TGTGCCAGCAGCCAAGATCAGGGCGGTACGAATGGCTACACCTTC. It is translated as CASSQDQGGTNGYTF.

This rearrangement joins TRBV29-1 to TRBJ1-2, with D possibly TRBD1 on 5 matching bases. The CDR3 consists of 11 residues. Trimming stripped 7 bases from V and 5 bases from J, with 11 bases between. In germline, CDR1 is SQVTM, CDR2 ANQGSEA. CDR3 coding DNA: TGCAGCGCTGACGGGGCTTATGGCTACACCTTC. Translating it yields CSADGAYGYTF.